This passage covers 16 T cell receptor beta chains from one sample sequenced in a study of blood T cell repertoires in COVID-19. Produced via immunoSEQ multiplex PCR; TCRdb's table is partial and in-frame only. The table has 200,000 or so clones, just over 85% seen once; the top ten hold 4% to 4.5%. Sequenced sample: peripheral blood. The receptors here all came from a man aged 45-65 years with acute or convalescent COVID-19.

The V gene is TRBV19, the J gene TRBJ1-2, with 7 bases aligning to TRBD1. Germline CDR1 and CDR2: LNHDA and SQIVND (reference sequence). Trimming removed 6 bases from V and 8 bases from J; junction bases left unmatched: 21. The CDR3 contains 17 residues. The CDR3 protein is CASSRDQTGRMLGGYTF. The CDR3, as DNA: TGTGCCAGTAGCCGGGACCAGACAGGGAGGATGTTGGGCGGCTACACCTTC.

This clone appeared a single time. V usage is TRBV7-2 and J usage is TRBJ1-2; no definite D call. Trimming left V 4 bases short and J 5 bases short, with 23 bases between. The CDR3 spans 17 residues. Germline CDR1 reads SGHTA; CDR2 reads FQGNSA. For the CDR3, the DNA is TGTGCCAGCAGCTCTCCAACTCGGGGAAGGGCAGAGTATGGCTACACCTTC. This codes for CASSSPTRGRAEYGYTF.

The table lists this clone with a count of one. The CDR3 reads CASSFNGGANTEAFF. Here the CDR3 DNA reads TGCGCCAGCAGCTTTAATGGAGGGGCAAACACTGAAGCTTTCTTT. J is TRBJ1-1 and V is TRBV5-1; D is perhaps TRBD1 (5 bases). CDR1 and CDR2 from the germline V gene are SGHRS and YFSETQ. V lost 2 bases and J lost 2, with 13 bases in between. This CDR3 spans 15 amino acids.

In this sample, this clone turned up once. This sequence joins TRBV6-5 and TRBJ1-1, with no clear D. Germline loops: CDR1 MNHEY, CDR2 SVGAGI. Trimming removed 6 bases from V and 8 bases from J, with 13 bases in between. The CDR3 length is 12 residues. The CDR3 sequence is CASRVERFEAFF. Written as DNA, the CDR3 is TGTGCCAGCAGGGTGGAGAGATTCGAAGCTTTCTTT.

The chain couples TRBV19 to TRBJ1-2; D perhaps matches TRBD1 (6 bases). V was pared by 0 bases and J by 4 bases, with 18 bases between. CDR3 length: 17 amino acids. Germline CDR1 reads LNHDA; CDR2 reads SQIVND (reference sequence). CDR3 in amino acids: CASSIDFMTGDFYGYTF. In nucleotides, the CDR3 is TGTGCCAGTAGTATAGATTTCATGACAGGAGATTTCTATGGCTACACCTTC.

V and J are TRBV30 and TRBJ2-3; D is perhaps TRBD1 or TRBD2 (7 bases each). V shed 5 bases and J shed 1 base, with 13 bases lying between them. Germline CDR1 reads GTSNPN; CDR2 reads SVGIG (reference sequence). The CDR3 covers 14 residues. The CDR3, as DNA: TGTGCCTGGGGGAGGGACAGACGCACAGATACGCAGTATTTT. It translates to CAWGRDRRTDTQYF.

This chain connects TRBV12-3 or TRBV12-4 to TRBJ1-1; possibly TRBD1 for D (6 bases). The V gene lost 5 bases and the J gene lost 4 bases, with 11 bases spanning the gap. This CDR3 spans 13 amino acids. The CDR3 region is CASSVQGVTEAFF. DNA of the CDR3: TGTGCCAGCAGTGTACAGGGTGTCACTGAAGCTTTCTTT.

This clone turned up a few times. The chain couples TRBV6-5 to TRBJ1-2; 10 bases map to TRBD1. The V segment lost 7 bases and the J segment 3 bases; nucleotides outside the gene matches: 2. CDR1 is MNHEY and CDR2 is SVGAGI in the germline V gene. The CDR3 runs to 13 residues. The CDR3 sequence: CASTGTGDYGYTF. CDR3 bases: TGTGCCAGCACTGGGACAGGGGACTATGGCTACACCTTC.

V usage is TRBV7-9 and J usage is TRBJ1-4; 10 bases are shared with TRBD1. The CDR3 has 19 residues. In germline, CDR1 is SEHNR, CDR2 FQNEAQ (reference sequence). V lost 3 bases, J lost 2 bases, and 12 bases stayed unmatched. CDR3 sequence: CASSLFPGQGTGTNEKLFF. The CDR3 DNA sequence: TGTGCCAGCAGCTTGTTCCCGGGACAGGGGACGGGGACTAATGAAAAACTGTTTTTT.

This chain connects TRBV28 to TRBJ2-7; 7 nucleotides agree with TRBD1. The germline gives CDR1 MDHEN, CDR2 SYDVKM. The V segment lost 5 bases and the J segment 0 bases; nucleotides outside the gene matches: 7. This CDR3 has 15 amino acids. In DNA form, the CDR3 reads TGTGCCAGCAGTACCGGGACAGCGAGCTCCTACGAGCAGTACTTC. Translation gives CASSTGTASSYEQYF.

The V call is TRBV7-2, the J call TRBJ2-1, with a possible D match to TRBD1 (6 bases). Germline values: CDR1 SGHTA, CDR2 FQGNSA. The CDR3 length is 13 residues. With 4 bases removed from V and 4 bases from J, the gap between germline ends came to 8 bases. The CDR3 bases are TGTGCCAGCAGCTCACAGGGATACAATGAGCAGTTCTTC. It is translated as CASSSQGYNEQFF. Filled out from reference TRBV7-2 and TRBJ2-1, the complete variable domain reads GAGVSQSPSNKVTEKGKDVELRCDPISGHTALYWYRQSLGQGLEFLIYFQGNSAPDKSGLPSDRFSAERTGGSVSTLTIQRTQQEDSAVYLCASSSQGYNEQFFGPGTRLTVL.

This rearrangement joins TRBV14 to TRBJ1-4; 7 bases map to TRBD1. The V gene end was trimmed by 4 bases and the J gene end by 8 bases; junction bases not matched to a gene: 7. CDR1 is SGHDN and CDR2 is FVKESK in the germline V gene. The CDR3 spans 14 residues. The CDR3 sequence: CASSPGQAREKLFF. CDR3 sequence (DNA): TGTGCCAGCAGCCCCGGACAGGCAAGAGAAAAACTGTTTTTT.

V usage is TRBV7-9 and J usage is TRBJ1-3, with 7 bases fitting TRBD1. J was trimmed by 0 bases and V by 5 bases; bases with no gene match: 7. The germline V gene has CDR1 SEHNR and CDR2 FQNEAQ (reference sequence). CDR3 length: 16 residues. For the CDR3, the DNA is TGTGCCAGCAGCCCCCGGACAGGAATCTCTGGAAACACCATATATTTT. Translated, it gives CASSPRTGISGNTIYF. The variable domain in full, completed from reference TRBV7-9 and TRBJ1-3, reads DTGVSQNPRHKITKRGQNVTFRCDPISEHNRLYWYRQTLGQGPEFLTYFQNEAQLEKSRLLSDRFSAERPKGSFSTLEIQRTEQGDSAMYLCASSPRTGISGNTIYFGEGSWLTVV.

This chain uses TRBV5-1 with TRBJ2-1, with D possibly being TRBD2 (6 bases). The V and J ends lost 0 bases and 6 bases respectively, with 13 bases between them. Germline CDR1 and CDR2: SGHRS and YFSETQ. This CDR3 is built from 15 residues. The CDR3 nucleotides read TGCGCCAGCAGCTTGGGACTAGGGAACTCCAATGAGCAGTTCTTC. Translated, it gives CASSLGLGNSNEQFF.

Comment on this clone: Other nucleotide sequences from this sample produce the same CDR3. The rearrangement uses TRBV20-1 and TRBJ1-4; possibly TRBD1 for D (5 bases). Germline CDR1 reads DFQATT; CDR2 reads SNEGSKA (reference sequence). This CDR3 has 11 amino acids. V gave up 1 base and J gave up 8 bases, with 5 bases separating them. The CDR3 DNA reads TGCAGTGCTAGAGGACAGGAAAAACTGTTTTTT. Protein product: CSARGQEKLFF.

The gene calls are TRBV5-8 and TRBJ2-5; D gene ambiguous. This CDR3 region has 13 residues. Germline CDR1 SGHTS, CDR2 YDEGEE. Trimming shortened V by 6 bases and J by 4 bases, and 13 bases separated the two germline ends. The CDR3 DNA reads TGTGCCAGCACCAAACCCCGAGGAGAGACCCAGTACTTC. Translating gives CASTKPRGETQYF.